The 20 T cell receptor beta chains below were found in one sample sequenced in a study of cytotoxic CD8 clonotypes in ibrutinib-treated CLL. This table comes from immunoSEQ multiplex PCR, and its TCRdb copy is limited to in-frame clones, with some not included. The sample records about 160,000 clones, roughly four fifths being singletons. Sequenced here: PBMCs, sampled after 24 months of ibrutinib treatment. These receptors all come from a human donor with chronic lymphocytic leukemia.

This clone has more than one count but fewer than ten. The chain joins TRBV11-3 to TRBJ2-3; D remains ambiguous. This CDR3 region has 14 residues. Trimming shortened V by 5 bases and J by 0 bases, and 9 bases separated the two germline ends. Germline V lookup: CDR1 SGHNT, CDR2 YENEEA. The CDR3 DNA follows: TGTGCCAGCAGCCCAGGACGGAGCACAGATACGCAGTATTTT. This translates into CASSPGRSTDTQYF.

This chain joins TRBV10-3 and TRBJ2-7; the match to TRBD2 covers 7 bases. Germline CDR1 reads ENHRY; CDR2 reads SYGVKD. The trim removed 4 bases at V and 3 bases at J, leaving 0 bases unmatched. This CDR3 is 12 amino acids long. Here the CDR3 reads CAISVAGYEQYF. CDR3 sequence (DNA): TGTGCCATCAGTGTAGCGGGCTACGAGCAGTACTTC.

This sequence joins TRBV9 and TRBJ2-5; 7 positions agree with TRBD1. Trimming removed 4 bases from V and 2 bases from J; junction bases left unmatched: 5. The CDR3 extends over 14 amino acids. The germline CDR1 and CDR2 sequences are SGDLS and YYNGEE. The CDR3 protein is CASSFRQGQETQYF. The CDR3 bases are TGTGCCAGCAGCTTCCGACAGGGTCAAGAGACCCAGTACTTC.

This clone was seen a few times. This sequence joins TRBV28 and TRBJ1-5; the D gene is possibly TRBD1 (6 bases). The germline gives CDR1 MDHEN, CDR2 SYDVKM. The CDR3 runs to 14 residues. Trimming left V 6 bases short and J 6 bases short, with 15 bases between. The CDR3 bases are TGTGCCAGCAGCTCTTGGGGGGGCGGTCAGCCCCAGCATTTT. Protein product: CASSSWGGGQPQHF.

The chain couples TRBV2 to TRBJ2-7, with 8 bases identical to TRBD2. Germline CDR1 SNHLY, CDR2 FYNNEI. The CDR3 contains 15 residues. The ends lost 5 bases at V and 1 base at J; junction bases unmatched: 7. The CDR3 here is CASSLAGGASYEQYF. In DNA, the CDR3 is TGTGCCAGCAGTTTGGCGGGGGGTGCATCCTACGAGCAGTACTTC.

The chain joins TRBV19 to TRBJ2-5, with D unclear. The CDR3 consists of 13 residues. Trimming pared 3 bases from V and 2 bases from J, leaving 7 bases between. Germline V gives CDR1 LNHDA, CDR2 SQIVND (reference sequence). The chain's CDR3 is CASSMSSQETQYF. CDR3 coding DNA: TGTGCCAGTAGTATGTCTTCACAAGAGACCCAGTACTTC.

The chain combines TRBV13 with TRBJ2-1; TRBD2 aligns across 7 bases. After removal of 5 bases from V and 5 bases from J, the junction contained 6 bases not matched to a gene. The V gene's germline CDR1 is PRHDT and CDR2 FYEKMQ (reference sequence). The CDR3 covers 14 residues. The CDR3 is CASSARTRNNEQFF. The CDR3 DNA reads TGTGCCAGCAGCGCCCGGACTAGAAACAATGAGCAGTTCTTC. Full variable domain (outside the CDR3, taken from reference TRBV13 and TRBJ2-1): AAGVIQSPRHLIKEKRETATLKCYPIPRHDTVYWYQQGPGQDPQFLISFYEKMQSDKGSIPDRFSAQQFSDYHSELNMSSLELGDSALYFCASSARTRNNEQFFGPGTRLTVL.

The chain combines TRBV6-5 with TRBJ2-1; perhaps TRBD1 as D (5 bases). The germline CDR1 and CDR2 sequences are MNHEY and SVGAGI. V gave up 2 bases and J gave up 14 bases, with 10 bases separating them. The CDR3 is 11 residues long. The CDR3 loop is CASSYARAEFF. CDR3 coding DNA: TGTGCCAGCAGTTACGCCAGGGCCGAGTTCTTC.

Here the CDR3 DNA reads TGTGCCAGTAGTACGGGACAGACGCTTATGAACACTGAAGCTTTCTTT. Protein product: CASSTGQTLMNTEAFF. This chain connects TRBV19 to TRBJ1-1; 7 positions agree with TRBD1. J gave up 0 bases and V 4 bases, and 8 bases lay outside the gene matches. The CDR3 extends over 16 amino acids. Germline-derived CDR1 and CDR2 are LNHDA and SQIVND (reference sequence).

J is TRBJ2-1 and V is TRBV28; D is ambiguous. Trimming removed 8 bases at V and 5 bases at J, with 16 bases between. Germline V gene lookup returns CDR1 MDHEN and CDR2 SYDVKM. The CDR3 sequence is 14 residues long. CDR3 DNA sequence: TGTGCCAGCGTCGTAGGCGGCGGAAACAATGAGCAGTTCTTC. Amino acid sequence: CASVVGGGNNEQFF.

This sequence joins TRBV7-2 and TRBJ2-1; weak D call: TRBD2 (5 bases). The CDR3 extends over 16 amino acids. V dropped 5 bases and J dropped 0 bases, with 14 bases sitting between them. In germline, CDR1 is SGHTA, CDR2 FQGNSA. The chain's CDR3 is CASSPQRGSSYNEQFF. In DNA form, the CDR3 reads TGTGCCAGCAGCCCCCAACGTGGGAGCTCCTACAATGAGCAGTTCTTC.

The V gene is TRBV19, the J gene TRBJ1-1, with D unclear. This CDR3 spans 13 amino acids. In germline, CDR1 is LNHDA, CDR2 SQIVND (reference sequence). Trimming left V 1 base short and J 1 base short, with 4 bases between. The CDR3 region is CASSIVQNTEAFF. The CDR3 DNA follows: TGTGCCAGTAGTATAGTGCAGAACACTGAAGCTTTCTTT.

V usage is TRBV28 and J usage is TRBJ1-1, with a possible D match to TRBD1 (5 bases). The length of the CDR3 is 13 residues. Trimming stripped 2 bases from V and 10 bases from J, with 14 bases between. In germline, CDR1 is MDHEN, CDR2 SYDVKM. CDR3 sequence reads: CASSLGTVNRAFF. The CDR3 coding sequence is TGTGCCAGCAGTTTAGGGACGGTAAATCGAGCTTTCTTT.

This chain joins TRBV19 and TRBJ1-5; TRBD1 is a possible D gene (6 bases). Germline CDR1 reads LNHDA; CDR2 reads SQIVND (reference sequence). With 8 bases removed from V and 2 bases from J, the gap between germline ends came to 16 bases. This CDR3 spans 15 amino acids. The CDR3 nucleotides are TGTGCCAGTCGGTCAGGGGCCAGGGGCAATCAGCCCCAGCATTTT. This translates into CASRSGARGNQPQHF. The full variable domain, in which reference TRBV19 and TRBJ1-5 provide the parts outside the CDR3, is DGGITQSPKYLFRKEGQNVTLSCEQNLNHDAMYWYRQDPGQGLRLIYYSQIVNDFQKGDIAEGYSVSREKKESFPLTVTSAQKNPTAFYLCASRSGARGNQPQHFGDGTRLSIL.

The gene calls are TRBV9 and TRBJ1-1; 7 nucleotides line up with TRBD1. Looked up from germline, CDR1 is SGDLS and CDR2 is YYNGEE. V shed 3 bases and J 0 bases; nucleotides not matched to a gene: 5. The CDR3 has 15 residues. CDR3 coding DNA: TGTGCCAGCAGCGCCCCGACAGGGTTGAACACTGAAGCTTTCTTT. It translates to CASSAPTGLNTEAFF.

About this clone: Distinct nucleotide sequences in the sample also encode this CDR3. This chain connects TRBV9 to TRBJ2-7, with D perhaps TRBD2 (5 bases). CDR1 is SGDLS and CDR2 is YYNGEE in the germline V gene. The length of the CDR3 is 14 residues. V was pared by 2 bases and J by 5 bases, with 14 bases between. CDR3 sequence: CASSVGGTGNEQYF. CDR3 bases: TGTGCCAGCAGCGTTGGAGGCACGGGGAACGAGCAGTACTTC.

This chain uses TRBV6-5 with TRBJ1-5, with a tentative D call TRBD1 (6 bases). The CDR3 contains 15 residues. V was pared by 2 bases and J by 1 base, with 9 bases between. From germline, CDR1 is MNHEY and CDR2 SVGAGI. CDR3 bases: TGTGCCAGCAGTTACGGACAGCCCAGCAATCAGCCCCAGCATTTT. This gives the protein CASSYGQPSNQPQHF.

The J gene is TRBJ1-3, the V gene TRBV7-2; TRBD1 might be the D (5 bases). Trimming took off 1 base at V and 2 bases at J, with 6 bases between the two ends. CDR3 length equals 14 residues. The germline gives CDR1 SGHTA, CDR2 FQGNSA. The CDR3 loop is CASSLGGAGNTIYF. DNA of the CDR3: TGTGCCAGCAGCTTAGGAGGGGCTGGAAACACCATATATTTT.

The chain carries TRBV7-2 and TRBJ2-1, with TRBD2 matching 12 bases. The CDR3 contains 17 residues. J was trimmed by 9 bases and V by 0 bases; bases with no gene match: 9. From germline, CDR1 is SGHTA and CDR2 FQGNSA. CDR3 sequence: CASSLATSGRGPGEQFF. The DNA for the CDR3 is TGTGCCAGCAGCTTAGCGACTAGCGGGAGAGGGCCGGGTGAGCAGTTCTTC.

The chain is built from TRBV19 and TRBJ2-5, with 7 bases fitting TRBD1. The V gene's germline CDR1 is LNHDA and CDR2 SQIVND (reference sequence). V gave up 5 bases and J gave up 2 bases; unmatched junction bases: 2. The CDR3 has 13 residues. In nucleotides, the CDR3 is TGTGCCAGTAGTGCCAGGGGGCAAGAGACCCAGTACTTC. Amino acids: CASSARGQETQYF.